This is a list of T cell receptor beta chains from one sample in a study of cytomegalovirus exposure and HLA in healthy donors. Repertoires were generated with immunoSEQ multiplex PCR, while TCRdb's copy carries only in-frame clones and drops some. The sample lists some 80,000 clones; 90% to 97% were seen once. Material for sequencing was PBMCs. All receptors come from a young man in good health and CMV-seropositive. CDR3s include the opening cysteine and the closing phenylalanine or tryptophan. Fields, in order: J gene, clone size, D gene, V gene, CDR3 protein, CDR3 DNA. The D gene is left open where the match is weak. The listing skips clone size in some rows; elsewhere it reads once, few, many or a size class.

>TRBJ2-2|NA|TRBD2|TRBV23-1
CATLGELAIANTGELFF
TGCGCCACCTTGGGAGAACTAGCGATTGCGAACACCGGGGAGCTGTTTTTT
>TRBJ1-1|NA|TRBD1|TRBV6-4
CASSLGQGAEAFF
TGTGCCAGCAGCCTTGGACAGGGGGCTGAAGCTTTCTTT
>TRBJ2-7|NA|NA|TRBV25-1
CASIDGGSYEQYF
TGTGCCAGCATCGACGGAGGATCCTACGAGCAGTACTTC
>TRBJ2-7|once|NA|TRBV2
CASSGTVGSYEQYF
TGTGCCAGCAGTGGGACTGTGGGGTCCTACGAGCAGTACTTC
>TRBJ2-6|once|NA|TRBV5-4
CASSLGGRGSGANVLTF
TGTGCCAGCAGCTTGGGGGGCAGGGGATCTGGGGCCAACGTCCTGACTTTC
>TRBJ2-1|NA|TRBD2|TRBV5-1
CASSLTPSGRSDEQFF
TGCGCCAGCAGCTTGACCCCTAGCGGGAGGAGCGATGAGCAGTTCTTC
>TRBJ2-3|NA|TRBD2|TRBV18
CASSLRVAGERDTQYF
TGTGCCAGCTCACTTAGAGTAGCGGGAGAACGAGATACGCAGTATTTT
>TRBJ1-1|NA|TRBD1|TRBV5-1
CASSLATGGDVRTEAFF
TGCGCCAGCAGCTTGGCGACAGGGGGCGACGTGCGCACTGAAGCTTTCTTT
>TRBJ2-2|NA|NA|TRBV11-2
CASSLAAGELFF
TGTGCCAGCAGCTTAGCGGCCGGGGAGCTGTTTTTT
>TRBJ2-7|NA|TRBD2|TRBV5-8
CASSFSGSSYEQYF
TGTGCCAGCAGCTTTAGCGGGAGCTCCTACGAGCAGTACTTC
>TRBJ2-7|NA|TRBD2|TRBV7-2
CASSRLAGTYSYEQYF
TGTGCCAGCAGCCGACTAGCGGGGACCTACTCCTACGAGCAGTACTTC
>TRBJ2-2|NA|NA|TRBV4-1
CASSQGQNTGELFF
TGCGCCAGCAGCCAGGGGCAGAACACCGGGGAGCTGTTTTTT
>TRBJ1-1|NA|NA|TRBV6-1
CASSITVNTEAFF
TGTGCCAGCAGCATCACAGTGAACACTGAAGCTTTCTTT
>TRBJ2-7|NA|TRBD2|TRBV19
CASSISGGTYEQYF
TGTGCCAGTAGTATTTCCGGGGGGACCTACGAGCAGTACTTC
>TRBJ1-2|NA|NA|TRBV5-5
CASSLETGDYGYTF
TGTGCCAGCAGCTTGGAGACAGGCGACTATGGCTACACCTTC
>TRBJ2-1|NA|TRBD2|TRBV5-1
CASSLIQGLVNEQFF
TGCGCCAGCAGCTTGATTCAGGGACTAGTAAATGAGCAGTTCTTC
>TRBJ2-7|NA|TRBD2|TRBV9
CASSPTSGSTYSVYEQYF
TGTGCCAGCAGCCCGACTAGCGGGTCGACTTATAGCGTATACGAGCAGTACTTC
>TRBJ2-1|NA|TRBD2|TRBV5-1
CASSFSGRPEQFF
TGCGCCAGCAGCTTTAGCGGGAGACCCGAGCAGTTCTTC
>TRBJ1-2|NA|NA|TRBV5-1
CASATRIQGLRDYGYTF
TGCGCCAGCGCGACCCGAATACAGGGACTACGGGACTATGGCTACACCTTC
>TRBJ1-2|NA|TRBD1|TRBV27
CASRQGGYGYTF
TGTGCCAGCAGGCAGGGGGGCTATGGCTACACCTTC
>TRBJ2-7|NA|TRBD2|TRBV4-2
CASSQDNQREVYEQYF
TGTGCCAGCAGCCAAGATAACCAGCGGGAGGTGTACGAGCAGTACTTC
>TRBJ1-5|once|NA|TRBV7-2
CASSFSSGPNQPQHF
TGTGCCAGCAGCTTCTCTTCAGGGCCCAATCAGCCCCAGCATTTT
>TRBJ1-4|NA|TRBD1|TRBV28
CASSSGQGAAGEKLFF
TGTGCCAGCAGTTCGGGACAGGGGGCCGCGGGTGAAAAACTGTTTTTT
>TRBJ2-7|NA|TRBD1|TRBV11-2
CASSIDRDGEQYF
TGTGCCAGCAGCATCGACAGGGACGGGGAGCAGTACTTC
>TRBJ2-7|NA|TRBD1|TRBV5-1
CASSSGQFLPYEQYF
TGCGCCAGCAGCTCGGGACAGTTCCTACCCTACGAGCAGTACTTC
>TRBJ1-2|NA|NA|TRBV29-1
CSVEWGERGYTF
TGCAGCGTGGAGTGGGGGGAGAGGGGCTACACCTTC
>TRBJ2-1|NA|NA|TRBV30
CAWANGGSSYNEQFF
TGTGCCTGGGCTAATGGGGGCAGCTCCTACAATGAGCAGTTCTTC
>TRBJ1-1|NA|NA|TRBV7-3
CASSLTPPSKNTEAFF
TGTGCCAGCAGCTTAACCCCTCCTTCTAAGAACACTGAAGCTTTCTTT
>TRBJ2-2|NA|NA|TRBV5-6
CASSYLGRGDTGELFF
TGTGCCAGCAGCTACCTGGGGCGGGGAGACACCGGGGAGCTGTTTTTT
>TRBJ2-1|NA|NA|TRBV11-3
CASSLVHVDEQFF
TGTGCCAGCAGCTTAGTTCATGTAGATGAGCAGTTCTTC
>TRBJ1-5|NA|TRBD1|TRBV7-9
CASSDTGENQPQHF
TGTGCCAGCAGCGACACAGGGGAGAATCAGCCCCAGCATTTT
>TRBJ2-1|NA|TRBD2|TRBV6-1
CASSDWREGVNEQFF
TGTGCCAGCAGTGATTGGCGGGAGGGTGTTAATGAGCAGTTCTTC
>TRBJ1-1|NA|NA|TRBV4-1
CASRLGRGGSDTEAFF
TGCGCCAGCAGGCTAGGACGGGGGGGATCGGACACTGAAGCTTTCTTT
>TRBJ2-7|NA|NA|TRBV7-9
CASSAQGREFYEQYF
TGTGCCAGCAGCGCCCAGGGGCGGGAGTTCTACGAGCAGTACTTC
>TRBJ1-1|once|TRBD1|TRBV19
CASSIGTGGAKDTEAFF
TGTGCCAGTAGTATTGGGACAGGAGGGGCCAAGGACACTGAAGCTTTCTTT
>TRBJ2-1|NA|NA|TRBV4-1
CASSQVRVNEQFF
TGCGCCAGCAGCCAAGTAAGAGTCAATGAGCAGTTCTTC
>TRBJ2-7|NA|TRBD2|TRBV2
CAIPGTSGPLEQYF
TGTGCCATTCCCGGGACTAGCGGCCCTCTCGAGCAGTACTTC
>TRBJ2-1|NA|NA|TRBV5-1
CASSLFGSYNEQFF
TGCGCCAGCAGCTTGTTTGGCTCGTACAATGAGCAGTTCTTC
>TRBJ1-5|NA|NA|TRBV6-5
CASSYSGGSNQPQHF
TGTGCCAGCAGTTACTCGGGAGGGAGCAATCAGCCCCAGCATTTT
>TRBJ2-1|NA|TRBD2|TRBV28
CASSLWRTSGRNNEQFF
TGTGCCAGCAGTTTATGGCGGACTAGCGGAAGAAACAATGAGCAGTTCTTC
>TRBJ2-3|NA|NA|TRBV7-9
CASSSGLDLTDTQYF
TGTGCCAGCAGCTCCGGACTCGACCTCACAGATACGCAGTATTTT
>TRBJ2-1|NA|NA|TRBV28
CASSLAVLVGEQFF
TGTGCCAGCAGTTTAGCGGTGCTAGTTGGTGAGCAGTTCTTC
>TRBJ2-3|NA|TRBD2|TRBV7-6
CASSLTTSSGTDTQYF
TGTGCCAGCAGCCTGACGACTAGCTCAGGCACAGATACGCAGTATTTT
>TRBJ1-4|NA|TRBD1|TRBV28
CASTKERGPEKLFF
TGTGCCAGCACCAAGGAGAGGGGGCCGGAAAAACTGTTTTTT
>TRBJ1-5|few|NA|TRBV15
CATRGGGVNQPQHF
TGTGCCACCAGGGGAGGGGGGGTGAATCAGCCCCAGCATTTT
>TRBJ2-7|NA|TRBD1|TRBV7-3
CASSLRADRSSEQYF
TGTGCCAGCAGCTTAAGGGCGGACAGGAGTAGCGAGCAGTACTTC
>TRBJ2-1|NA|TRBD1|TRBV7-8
CASSLAQGQGSSYNEQFF
TGTGCCAGCAGCTTAGCGCAAGGACAGGGGAGCTCCTACAATGAGCAGTTCTTC
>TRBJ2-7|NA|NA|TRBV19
CASSTRVAGAAEQYF
TGTGCCAGTAGTACCAGGGTGGCGGGGGCGGCCGAGCAGTACTTC